A single sample gave rise to the 29 T cell receptor beta chains below, sequenced in a study of blood T cell repertoires in COVID-19. Using immunoSEQ multiplex PCR, the repertoire was profiled, and TCRdb retains in-frame clones only, with some absent. The sample includes 350,000 to 400,000 clones, about nine tenths of them seen just once. Sequencing was carried out using PBMCs or T cells enriched from blood (not recorded which). All receptors derive from a young woman who had recovered from COVID-19.

The chain uses TRBV12-3 or TRBV12-4 and TRBJ2-5; D not resolved. V shed 1 base and J shed 6 bases, with 9 bases lying between them. The CDR3 consists of 13 residues. The CDR3 bases are TGTGCCAGCAGTTTAGGCCGGGTTCAGACCCAGTACTTC. It encodes CASSLGRVQTQYF.

A single count supports this clone. The chain carries TRBV19 and TRBJ2-3; the match to TRBD2 covers 12 bases. This CDR3 spans 16 amino acids. CDR1 and CDR2 (germline): LNHDA, SQIVND (reference sequence). V dropped 4 bases and J dropped 2; count of bases not matched to a gene: 4. The CDR3 nucleotides read TGTGCCAGTAGTAGGACTAGCGGGAAACCCACAGATACGCAGTATTTT. It specifies CASSRTSGKPTDTQYF.

In this sample, this clone turned up once. This chain uses TRBV7-6 with TRBJ2-1; a weak D match, TRBD1 (5 bases). Per germline, CDR1 SGHVS and CDR2 FNYEAQ. Between the trimmed V and J ends, which lost 0 bases and 0 bases, there was a span of 12 bases. This CDR3 contains 17 residues. CDR3 sequence (DNA): TGTGCCAGCAGCTTAGCTTTTTTTGACAGCTCCTACAATGAGCAGTTCTTC. Amino acids: CASSLAFFDSSYNEQFF.

The chain recombines TRBV3-1 (or the pseudogene TRBV3-2) with TRBJ1-1; TRBD1 aligns across 7 bases. Trimming at V came to 4 bases and at J to 6 bases, leaving 11 bases not matched to a gene. Germline V gives CDR1 LGHDT, CDR2 YNNKEL (reference sequence). The CDR3 is made up of 15 amino acids. This CDR3 is CASSRRQGNFAEAFF. The CDR3 DNA reads TGTGCCAGCAGCCGGAGACAGGGAAATTTTGCTGAAGCTTTCTTT.

The chain uses TRBV19 and TRBJ1-5; TRBD1 is a possible D gene (5 bases). The CDR3 is 14 residues long. Trimming pared 6 bases from V and 5 bases from J, leaving 14 bases between. The germline gives CDR1 LNHDA, CDR2 SQIVND (reference sequence). CDR3 coding DNA: TGTGCCAGTAGACACAGGAGAAAGGATCAGCCCCAGCATTTT. Protein: CASRHRRKDQPQHF.

This clone occurred once. The genes are TRBV4-1 and TRBJ2-2; TRBD2 agrees at 8 bases. This CDR3 has 17 residues. Unmatched junction bases numbered 10, after V lost 2 bases and J lost 5 bases. From germline, CDR1 is MGHRA and CDR2 YSYEKL. CDR3 in amino acids: CASSQPLAGLATGELFF. CDR3 DNA: TGCGCCAGCAGCCAACCCTTAGCGGGATTGGCGACCGGGGAGCTGTTTTTT.

V and J are TRBV4-3 and TRBJ1-1; D remains unclear. The CDR3 contains 14 residues. CDR1 LGHNA and CDR2 YSLEER come from the germline V gene. V was pared by 1 base and J by 0 bases, with 6 bases between. CDR3 protein: CASSQAPMNTEAFF. CDR3 DNA: TGCGCCAGCAGCCAAGCCCCTATGAACACTGAAGCTTTCTTT.

V is TRBV30 and J is TRBJ1-4; D uncertain. Per germline, CDR1 GTSNPN and CDR2 SVGIG (reference sequence). V dropped 4 bases and J dropped 4 bases, with 13 bases sitting between them. The CDR3 extends over 14 amino acids. The CDR3 is CAWTAGRLNEKLFF. The CDR3 DNA sequence: TGTGCCTGGACCGCGGGTAGGCTTAATGAAAAACTGTTTTTT.

This chain uses TRBV19 with TRBJ2-4, with 7 bases aligning to TRBD1. Losses at the gene ends were 4 bases for V and 0 bases for J; bases not matched to a gene: 6. The CDR3 extends over 16 amino acids. In germline, CDR1 is LNHDA, CDR2 SQIVND (reference sequence). The CDR3 region has the DNA TGTGCCAGTAGTAACCCCAGGGGGTTAGCCAAAAACATTCAGTACTTC. Amino acid sequence: CASSNPRGLAKNIQYF. The full variable domain, its missing parts supplied by reference TRBV19 and TRBJ2-4, is DGGITQSPKYLFRKEGQNVTLSCEQNLNHDAMYWYRQDPGQGLRLIYYSQIVNDFQKGDIAEGYSVSREKKESFPLTVTSAQKNPTAFYLCASSNPRGLAKNIQYFGAGTRLSVL.

The V call is TRBV29-1, the J call TRBJ2-1; no reliable D call. The germline gives CDR1 SQVTM, CDR2 ANQGSEA. This CDR3 is built from 14 residues. Between the trimmed V and J ends, which lost 3 bases and 8 bases, there was a span of 17 bases. CDR3 residues: CSVEILERNDEQFF. CDR3 nucleotide sequence: TGCAGCGTTGAGATCCTGGAGCGTAATGATGAGCAGTTCTTC.

The CDR3 here is CASSKRTGYGYTF. The CDR3 bases are TGTGCCAGTAGTAAACGGACAGGGTATGGCTACACCTTC. The chain carries TRBV19 and TRBJ1-2; 8 bases align to TRBD1. Germline CDR1 and CDR2: LNHDA and SQIVND (reference sequence). The CDR3 sequence is 13 residues long. With 4 bases clipped from V and 5 bases from J, the junction kept 3 bases outside the gene matches.

This sequence joins TRBV6-9 and TRBJ2-7; D is possibly TRBD1 (6 bases). V lost 4 bases and J lost 6, with 10 bases in between. The CDR3 spans 12 residues. Looked up from germline, CDR1 is MNHGY and CDR2 is SVAAGI. The DNA for the CDR3 is TGTGCCAGCAGTTCTACAGGGCTCGAGCAGTACTTC. Translation gives CASSSTGLEQYF.

This chain's CDR3 is CASSRTGFEKLFF. The CDR3 nucleotides are TGTGCCAGCAGCCGTACAGGTTTTGAAAAACTGTTTTTT. The chain couples TRBV13 to TRBJ1-4, with D possibly being TRBD1 (5 bases). In germline, CDR1 is PRHDT, CDR2 FYEKMQ (reference sequence). Trimming cost V 5 bases and J 7 bases, with 11 bases left between them. This CDR3 contains 13 residues.

The chain joins TRBV6-4 to TRBJ1-1; possible D gene TRBD1, 5 bases. Trimming left V 8 bases short and J 3 bases short, with 16 bases between. The CDR3 is made up of 14 amino acids. The germline V gene has CDR1 MRHNA and CDR2 SNTAGT. CDR3: CASRLGQGYTEAFF. As DNA, the CDR3 is TGTGCCAGCCGTCTCGGGCAGGGTTACACTGAAGCTTTCTTT.

The chain carries TRBV5-1 and TRBJ2-5; no clear D gene. V was pared by 1 base and J by 3 bases, with 4 bases between. The CDR3 sequence is 12 residues long. CDR1 is SGHRS, CDR2 YFSETQ, per germline. The CDR3 bases are TGCGCCAGCAGCTTGCCAGAAGAGACCCAGTACTTC. Protein product: CASSLPEETQYF.

This chain connects TRBV6-5 to TRBJ1-1, with D perhaps TRBD1 (6 bases). Germline lookup yields CDR1 MNHEY and CDR2 SVGAGI. V lost 4 bases and J lost 0, with 9 bases in between. The CDR3 is 14 amino acids. The CDR3 sequence: CASSWDNLNTEAFF. The CDR3 DNA reads TGTGCCAGCAGTTGGGACAATTTGAACACTGAAGCTTTCTTT.

The chain uses TRBV6-5 and TRBJ1-6; D call uncertain. Germline V gene sequence: CDR1 MNHEY, CDR2 SVGAGI. V was trimmed by 0 bases and J by 12 bases, leaving 12 bases between them. CDR3 size: 14 residues. For the CDR3, the DNA is TGTGCCAGCAGTTACTCTGCAGGCCTTAAACCCCTCCACTTT. Translation: CASSYSAGLKPLHF.

The J gene is TRBJ1-1, the V gene TRBV7-8; D is possibly TRBD1 (5 bases). Looked up from germline, CDR1 is SGHVS and CDR2 is FQNEAQ. The CDR3 runs to 13 residues. V was cut by 4 bases and J by 5 bases, with 11 bases left in between. This CDR3 reads CASSWGGTTEAFF. CDR3 sequence (DNA): TGTGCCAGCAGCTGGGGGGGTACGACTGAAGCTTTCTTT.

This clone was seen once. The chain uses TRBV5-8 and TRBJ2-3; 7 nucleotides agree with TRBD1. Germline V gene data show CDR1 as SGHTS and CDR2 as YDEGEE. The CDR3 consists of 17 residues. The V and J ends lost 0 bases and 0 bases, in that order; junction bases with no gene match: 7. The CDR3 bases are TGTGCCAGCAGCTTGGGCGACAGGGATTCTAGCACAGATACGCAGTATTTT. The encoded protein is CASSLGDRDSSTDTQYF.

CDR3 amino acids: CARSQGIPEAFF. CDR3 sequence (DNA): TGTGCCAGAAGCCAGGGGATCCCTGAAGCTTTCTTT. The chain has TRBV5-3 and TRBJ1-1; perhaps TRBD1 as D (6 bases). TRBV5-3 is an ORF, with its function uncertain. The CDR3 totals 12 residues. V lost 4 bases and J lost 6, with 10 bases in between.

The CDR3 nucleotides read TGCGCCAGCAGCCAAGATAGTCAAGGGACTCACAATGAGCAGTTCTTC. Translating it yields CASSQDSQGTHNEQFF. The chain carries TRBV4-1 and TRBJ2-1, with D possibly TRBD2 on 6 matching bases. Germline CDR1 and CDR2: MGHRA and YSYEKL. The CDR3 length is 16 residues. Trimming removed 0 bases at V and 5 bases at J, with 14 bases between.

The CDR3: CASSELVVSYSYGYTF. The DNA for the CDR3 is TGTGCCAGCAGTGAATTGGTCGTTTCTTACAGCTATGGCTACACCTTC. The V gene is TRBV6-1, the J gene TRBJ1-2; D not resolved. Germline assignment: CDR1 MNHNS and CDR2 SASEGT. With 2 bases removed from V and 4 bases from J, the gap between germline ends came to 17 bases. This CDR3 has 16 residues.

V usage is TRBV19 and J usage is TRBJ1-1; D possibly corresponds to TRBD1 (6 bases). CDR1 is LNHDA and CDR2 is SQIVND in the germline V gene (reference sequence). V lost 5 bases, J lost 8 bases, and 18 bases lay in between. The CDR3 runs to 14 residues. The CDR3 loop is CASSPRGGRGEAFF. The CDR3 DNA reads as TGTGCCAGTAGTCCCCGGGGGGGGCGAGGAGAAGCTTTCTTT.

This sequence joins TRBV5-1 and TRBJ2-1; the match to TRBD2 covers 13 bases. The CDR3 length is 16 residues. The germline CDR1 and CDR2 sequences are SGHRS and YFSETQ. V was clipped by 3 bases and J by 3 bases; unmatched bases: 3. The CDR3 bases are TGCGCCAGCAGCTCCGGGACTAGCGGGAACTACAATGAGCAGTTCTTC. Protein sequence: CASSSGTSGNYNEQFF.

The gene calls are TRBV5-6 and TRBJ1-5, with 7 bases matching TRBD1. The CDR3 length is 16 residues. Germline loops: CDR1 SGHDT, CDR2 YYEEEE. The ends lost 4 bases at V and 2 bases at J; junction bases unmatched: 9. The CDR3 spells CASSLGTAIRNQPQHF. Here the CDR3 DNA reads TGTGCCAGCAGCCTTGGGACAGCCATCCGCAATCAGCCCCAGCATTTT.

As DNA, the CDR3 is TGTGCCAAAATCAATTACGACAGGGGGCCTGGAAACACCATATATTTT. Translating it yields CAKINYDRGPGNTIYF. J is TRBJ1-3 and V is TRBV7-3; 10 nucleotides match TRBD1. The CDR3 loop spans 16 amino acids. The germline CDR1 and CDR2 sequences are SGHTA and FQGTGA. V shed 10 bases and J 2 bases; nucleotides not matched to a gene: 11.

CDR3: CASSAGQGARLEQFF. The CDR3 nucleotides read TGTGCCAGCAGCGCGGGACAGGGGGCGCGTCTTGAGCAGTTCTTC. The chain carries TRBV9 and TRBJ2-1, with 12 bases fitting TRBD1. Unmatched junction bases numbered 7, after V lost 3 bases and J lost 9 bases. The CDR3 has 15 amino acids. CDR1 and CDR2 (germline): SGDLS, YYNGEE.

This clone was counted once. The chain links TRBV18 to TRBJ1-1; D is uncertain. This CDR3 has 14 residues. CDR1 is KGHSH, CDR2 LQKENI, per germline. The V gene lost 3 bases and the J gene lost 4 bases, with 12 bases spanning the gap. CDR3 loop: CASSPDQTSTEAFF. The CDR3 DNA reads TGTGCCAGCTCACCCGACCAGACTAGCACTGAAGCTTTCTTT.

CDR3 sequence: CASEREISYEQYF. CDR3 sequence (DNA): TGTGCCAGCGAGCGGGAGATTTCCTACGAGCAGTACTTC. V is TRBV28 and J is TRBJ2-7; 8 bases align to TRBD2. Germline V lookup: CDR1 MDHEN, CDR2 SYDVKM. Trimming removed 8 bases from V and 1 base from J; junction bases left unmatched: 4. This CDR3 is built from 13 residues.